Listed below are T cell receptor beta chains from one sample, sequenced in a study of blood T cells in healthy people across ages. TCRdb used MiXCR to reprocess the 5' RACE reads, holding one entry per CDR3 protein. Of 790,000 or so distinct CDR3 sequences in the sample, more than 35% were seen once. Material: blood. The receptor source for this set is a man older than 75 in good health. The CDR3 runs from the conserved cysteine through the conserved F or W. The order of the fields is CDR3 protein, CDR3 DNA, J gene, D gene, clone size, V gene. The D gene is left open where the match is weak. Clone size is not always given. Where it is, it says once, few, many or a class for expanded clones.

CASSAGVSSYNEQFF,TGTGCCAGCAGCGCGGGGGTGAGCTCCTACAATGAGCAGTTCTTC,TRBJ2-1,-,few,TRBV9
CASSRQRGQETQYF,TGTGCCAGCAGCCGTCAGCGGGGGCAAGAGACCCAGTACTTC,TRBJ2-5,TRBD2,-,TRBV3-1
CASSSGRTSGSRGEQFF,TGCGCCAGCAGCTCCGGAAGGACTAGCGGGAGTCGTGGTGAGCAGTTCTTC,TRBJ2-1,TRBD2,few,TRBV5-1
CSARISSYEQYF,TGCAGTGCTAGGATAAGCTCCTACGAGCAGTACTTC,TRBJ2-7,-,-,TRBV20-1
CASSVTGGNRYTF,TGTGCCAGCAGCGTAACAGGAGGGAATCGCTACACCTTC,TRBJ1-2,-,few,TRBV9
CASSGLAGRTGETQYF,TGTGCCAGCAGCGGACTAGCGGGACGAACTGGGGAGACCCAGTACTTC,TRBJ2-5,TRBD2,many,TRBV2
CAIREGENEQYF,TGTGCCATCAGGGAAGGGGAGAACGAGCAGTACTTC,TRBJ2-7,-,-,TRBV10-3
CAISELAGFIQETQYF,TGTGCCATCAGTGAACTAGCGGGCTTCATCCAAGAGACCCAGTACTTC,TRBJ2-5,TRBD2,-,TRBV10-3
CSASFSRETQYF,TGCAGTGCTAGTTTCTCGCGGGAGACCCAGTACTTC,TRBJ2-5,-,-,TRBV20-1
CATSRDKGLGGTDTQYF,TGTGCCACCAGCAGAGATAAGGGACTAGGGGGCACAGATACGCAGTATTTT,TRBJ2-3,TRBD2,many,TRBV15
CASSSRGRTDTQYF,TGTGCCAGCAGTTCCCGGGGCCGCACAGATACGCAGTATTTT,TRBJ2-3,-,-,TRBV28
CASSLSFAPGGDTQYF,TGTGCCAGCAGCTTATCATTCGCCCCAGGTGGAGATACGCAGTATTTT,TRBJ2-3,-,few,TRBV7-2
CATSPRDGETQYF,TGTGCCACCAGCCCGCGGGACGGAGAGACCCAGTACTTC,TRBJ2-5,-,-,TRBV15
CASSSRRGGGSETQYF,TGTGCCAGCAGTTCAAGAAGGGGTGGCGGGAGTGAGACCCAGTACTTC,TRBJ2-5,TRBD2,few,TRBV2
CASSQGIRQGRQFF,TGTGCCAGCAGCCAAGGAATCCGACAGGGGAGGCAGTTCTTC,TRBJ2-1,TRBD1,-,TRBV14
CASTAAGTSYGYTF,TGTGCCAGCACTGCCGCTGGGACGAGCTATGGCTACACCTTC,TRBJ1-2,-,-,TRBV6-6
CASSFSSGQLPYEQYF,TGCGCCAGCAGCTTCTCTTCGGGACAGCTGCCTTACGAGCAGTACTTC,TRBJ2-7,TRBD1,-,TRBV5-1
CASSPRTTSGVYNEQFF,TGTGCCAGCAGCCCGCGAACGACTAGCGGGGTCTACAATGAGCAGTTCTTC,TRBJ2-1,TRBD2,once,TRBV9
CSVGPNPNLPTDTQYF,TGCAGCGTTGGGCCTAACCCCAACCTTCCCACAGATACGCAGTATTTT,TRBJ2-3,-,-,TRBV29-1
CSVAPPGGYNEQFF,TGCAGCGTTGCTCCCCCCGGAGGCTACAATGAGCAGTTCTTC,TRBJ2-1,-,-,TRBV29-1
CASSQDTGARETQFF,TGCGCCAGCAGCCAAGATACAGGGGCTCGAGAGACCCAGTTCTTC,TRBJ2-1,TRBD1,-,TRBV4-3
CASSGRLTGVWSYNEQFF,TGTGCCAGCAGTGGGAGATTGACGGGAGTATGGTCCTACAATGAGCAGTTCTTC,TRBJ2-1,-,-,TRBV25-1
CASSKALGDRKNQPQHF,TGTGCCAGCAGCAAAGCGCTTGGGGACAGGAAAAATCAGCCCCAGCATTTT,TRBJ1-5,-,-,TRBV21-1
CASKPRDERTDTQYF,TGCGCCAGCAAACCCAGGGATGAGCGCACAGATACGCAGTATTTT,TRBJ2-3,-,many,TRBV5-1
CSVIGNSRNQPQHF,TGCAGCGTGATAGGAAACAGCCGAAATCAGCCCCAGCATTTT,TRBJ1-5,-,few,TRBV29-1
CASSRPGTGKFEQYF,TGTGCCAGCAGTCGACCCGGGACAGGGAAATTCGAGCAGTACTTC,TRBJ2-7,TRBD1,few,TRBV28
CASSERDSTYNEQYF,TGTGCCAGCAGCGAAAGGGACTCCACCTACAATGAGCAGTACTTC,TRBJ2-5,-,once,TRBV9
CSAIRSRDSSIWETQYF,TGCAGTGCTATACGGAGCAGGGACAGTTCTATATGGGAGACCCAGTACTTC,TRBJ2-5,TRBD1,-,TRBV20-1
CASTPGYNEQFF,TGTGCCAGCACGCCAGGGTACAATGAGCAGTTCTTC,TRBJ2-1,-,few,TRBV12-3/TRBV12-4